Below are 6 T cell receptor beta chains sequenced from a single sample in a study of radiotherapy plus CTLA-4 blockade in lung cancer (dated by TCRdb to the late 2010s). Libraries were constructed by the immunoSEQ multiplex PCR assay. As stored in TCRdb, this immuneACCESS dataset retains in-frame rearrangements with V and J assigned. A fraction of the clones does not appear; measured against another copy, unresolved V genes explain less than half of the discrepancy, and the remainder lacks a known reason. The sample profile shows about 97,000 clones; about four fifths of them were found once. Clones ranked in the top ten supply about 3% of the sample. The sample in question was peripheral blood, obtained from a patient treated with radiotherapy plus ipilimumab. Receptor source: a human donor with non-small cell lung cancer who had a partial response to radiotherapy plus ipilimumab. Some clones in this sample may be carry-over from other donors' samples.

The chain has TRBV5-5 and TRBJ2-5; the match to TRBD2 covers 16 bases. With 3 bases clipped from V and 3 bases from J, the junction kept 5 bases outside the gene matches. Germline lookup yields CDR1 SGHKS and CDR2 YYEKEE (reference sequence). CDR3 length: 17 residues. The CDR3 loop is CASSSGTSGGGEETQYF. CDR3 coding DNA: TGTGCCAGCAGCTCCGGGACTAGCGGGGGGGGCGAAGAGACCCAGTACTTC.

V and J are TRBV7-8 and TRBJ2-7; TRBD2 aligns across 7 bases. Germline loops: CDR1 SGHVS, CDR2 FQNEAQ. This CDR3 is built from 15 residues. With V trimmed by 3 bases and J by 0 bases, 5 bases remained unmatched. The CDR3 here is CASSFRGSSSYEQYF. DNA of the CDR3: TGTGCCAGCAGCTTCCGCGGGAGTTCCTCCTACGAGCAGTACTTC.

Here the CDR3 reads CASSEQRNTGELFF. DNA of the CDR3: TGTGCCAGCAGTGAACAGAGAAACACCGGGGAGCTGTTTTTT. This chain links TRBV6-4 with TRBJ2-2; D not certain. Looked up from germline, CDR1 is MRHNA and CDR2 is SNTAGT. V lost 3 bases to trimming and J lost 2 bases, with 7 bases between them. The CDR3 extends over 14 amino acids.

The chain links TRBV5-1 to TRBJ2-7; tentatively, D is TRBD1 (6 bases). The germline gives CDR1 SGHRS, CDR2 YFSETQ. The CDR3 runs 14 residues. Trimming took off 4 bases at V and 6 bases at J, with 17 bases between the two ends. This CDR3 reads CASSQEDSSLEQYF. The CDR3 coding sequence is TGCGCCAGCAGCCAAGAGGACAGTTCCCTCGAGCAGTACTTC.

The chain uses TRBV4-1 and TRBJ2-3; the match to TRBD2 covers 8 bases. Germline CDR1 reads MGHRA; CDR2 reads YSYEKL. V trimming: 0 bases; J trimming: 0 bases; junction bases outside the gene matches: 8. This CDR3 spans 18 amino acids. CDR3: CASSQDRVPSGSTDTQYF. CDR3 coding DNA: TGCGCCAGCAGCCAAGATAGGGTCCCTAGCGGGAGCACAGATACGCAGTATTTT.

This rearrangement joins TRBV4-2 to TRBJ2-3; TRBD2 matches 8 bases. In germline, CDR1 is LGHNA, CDR2 YNFKEQ. The trim removed 1 base at V and 4 bases at J, leaving 19 bases unmatched. This CDR3 is 20 amino acids long. The CDR3 coding sequence is TGTGCCAGCAGCCAAGGGAGCCCCGGACTAGCCCTGTACGGCCCAGATACGCAGTATTTT. Encoded protein: CASSQGSPGLALYGPDTQYF.